The present entry profiles one T cell receptor beta chain with its context. Original methodology: Reference gene primer amplification gave nucleated cell count estimates. The repertoire was sequenced with immunoSEQ multiplex PCR; TCRdb's copy has only in-frame clones and lacks some. D and trimming come from the DNA, and the V and J calls and clone size come from that table. The sample yields approximately 54,000 clones, 85% to 95% seen once. This record belongs to a study of blood T cell repertoires in COVID-19. Study context: The origin of the acute and convalescent COVID-19 samples was the United States, Italy and Spain. Sources were T cells, B-cell-depleted T cells, or PBMCs; the material itself was cDNA or gDNA.

CDR1 and CDR2 (germline): SGDLS, YYNGEE. The CDR3 has 15 residues. Unmatched junction bases numbered 4, after V lost 3 bases and J lost 3 bases. The sequence was obtained from a man in his fifties or sixties with acute or convalescent COVID-19. The chain employs TRBV9 and TRBJ2-7; 12 bases map to TRBD2. The specimen was peripheral blood. CDR3 DNA sequence: TGTGCCAGCAGCGGTAAGACTAGCGGGAGCTACGAGCAGTACTTC. Translation: CASSGKTSGSYEQYF.